In its sample, the clone carrying this T cell receptor beta chain was seen a few times. This sample was included in a study of blood T cell repertoires in COVID-19. Study details: COVID-19 samples, acute and convalescent, were from the United States, Italy and Spain.

CDR3 length: 13 residues. V was cut by 2 bases and J by 4 bases, with 9 bases left in between. Looked up from germline, CDR1 is SEHNR and CDR2 is FQNEAQ (reference sequence). Authors' analysis steps: Estimates of nucleated cell counts were drawn from the amplification of reference gene primers. Sequencing used immunoSEQ multiplex PCR; TCRdb keeps in-frame clones, though not all of them. V and J calls plus clone size are reproduced from that table; the DNA served to infer D and trimming. Here the sample spans about 400,000 clones, roughly 90% being singletons. J is TRBJ2-7 and V is TRBV7-9; possible D gene TRBD1, 6 bases. The specimen was PBMCs or T cells enriched from blood (not recorded which). The receptor was isolated from a woman aged 40 to 50 with acute COVID-19. This chain's CDR3 is CASSLLGAYEQYF. DNA for the CDR3: TGTGCCAGCAGCTTATTGGGGGCTTACGAGCAGTACTTC.